The 27 T cell receptor beta chains given below trace back to one sample, sequenced in a study of cytomegalovirus exposure and HLA in healthy donors. 13 Jbeta primers and 60 Vbeta primers were used for the PCR. Assay: immunoSEQ multiplex PCR; the TCRdb copy retains only in-frame clones and omits some. This sample has 90,000 to 120,000 clones; 77% occur once, and the top ten carry 3.5% to 5%. Material for sequencing was PBMCs. The receptors were gathered from a male donor in good health and CMV-seronegative.

The chain has TRBV4-1 and TRBJ1-1; D perhaps matches TRBD1 (5 bases). The length of the CDR3 is 15 residues. From germline, CDR1 is MGHRA and CDR2 YSYEKL. Trimming stripped 3 bases from V and 3 bases from J, with 14 bases between. In DNA form, the CDR3 reads TGCGCCAGCAGCCAGCCAATCATCAGGGACACTGAAGCTTTCTTT. It is translated as CASSQPIIRDTEAFF.

The rearrangement uses TRBV10-1 and TRBJ2-3; TRBD2 matches at 9 bases. Trimming cost V 0 bases and J 6 bases; bases outside gene matches: 4. CDR1 is WNHNN, CDR2 SYGVQD, per germline (reference sequence). This CDR3 has 15 residues. The CDR3 DNA is TGCGCCAGCAGTGAGTCTAGCGGGAGATGGGATACGCAGTATTTT. Protein sequence: CASSESSGRWDTQYF.

This clone was found once. V and J are TRBV5-6 and TRBJ2-7, with 10 bases that match TRBD1. CDR1 is SGHDT and CDR2 is YYEEEE in the germline V gene. Losses at the gene ends were 1 base for V and 2 bases for J; bases not matched to a gene: 3. CDR3 length: 15 amino acids. In nucleotides, the CDR3 is TGTGCCAGCAGCTTGAGGACAGGGGGAGCCTACGAGCAGTACTTC. This encodes CASSLRTGGAYEQYF.

The chain recombines TRBV21-1 with TRBJ1-2; TRBD1 reflects the table's D call only, with no check against the DNA. TRBV21-1 is classified as a pseudogene. The CDR3 consists of 16 residues. The CDR3 region is CASSNRTGTGSFGYTF. The CDR3 region has the DNA TGTGCCAGCAGCAACCGGACCGGGACAGGTTCTTTCGGCTACACCTTC.

The chain has TRBV10-3 and TRBJ2-2; 9 bases map to TRBD2. The V gene end was trimmed by 5 bases and the J gene end by 2 bases; junction bases not matched to a gene: 3. Germline V CDR1 and CDR2: ENHRY, SYGVKD. This CDR3 contains 15 residues. The CDR3 spells CAISKTSGNTGELFF. Here the CDR3 DNA reads TGTGCCATCAGTAAGACTAGCGGTAACACCGGGGAGCTGTTTTTT.

The table lists this clone with a few counts. The V and J genes are TRBV5-1 and TRBJ2-1; 8 bases fit TRBD1. Germline values: CDR1 SGHRS, CDR2 YFSETQ. The CDR3 runs 15 residues. The ends lost 0 bases at V and 8 bases at J; junction bases unmatched: 7. The chain's CDR3 is CASSLGGQDFDEQFF. Here the CDR3 DNA reads TGCGCCAGCAGCTTGGGGGGACAGGATTTCGATGAGCAGTTCTTC.

A few counts support this clone. The V call is TRBV6-5, the J call TRBJ1-1; 8 bases are a match to TRBD1. The CDR3 length is 14 residues. Unmatched junction bases numbered 6, after V lost 6 bases and J lost 3 bases. Germline CDR1 is MNHEY and CDR2 is SVGAGI. The CDR3 here is CASRVRQGYTEAFF. The DNA for the CDR3 is TGTGCCAGCAGGGTTAGACAGGGGTACACTGAAGCTTTCTTT.

The CDR3 sequence: CASSASGGLSYEQYF. DNA of the CDR3: TGTGCCAGCAGCGCATCAGGGGGCCTAAGCTACGAGCAGTACTTC. V usage is TRBV7-2 and J usage is TRBJ2-7, with TRBD1 identical over 8 bases. This CDR3 comprises 15 residues. Germline-derived CDR1 and CDR2 are SGHTA and FQGNSA. With 5 bases clipped from V and 3 bases from J, the junction kept 9 bases outside the gene matches.

The V and J genes are TRBV20-1 and TRBJ2-1, with a possible D match to TRBD1 (5 bases). The CDR3 is 11 residues long. From germline, CDR1 is DFQATT and CDR2 SNEGSKA (reference sequence). V was pared by 0 bases and J by 15 bases, with 12 bases between. The CDR3 here is CSARDQLQGFF. CDR3 in DNA: TGCAGTGCTAGAGACCAGCTCCAGGGGTTCTTC.

The sample holds a few counts of this clone. The same CDR3 is also encoded by other DNA sequences in this sample. This chain links TRBV6-5 with TRBJ1-5, with 9 bases matching TRBD1. Germline V gene lookup returns CDR1 MNHEY and CDR2 SVGAGI. This CDR3 is built from 14 residues. J lost 4 bases, V lost 5 bases, and 3 bases had no gene match. CDR3 DNA: TGTGCCAGCAGTCGACAGGGGGGAAATCAGCCCCAGCATTTT. Its translation is CASSRQGGNQPQHF.

This rearrangement joins TRBV2 to TRBJ2-3; 11 bases agree with TRBD2. The CDR3 is 14 residues long. From germline, CDR1 is SNHLY and CDR2 FYNNEI. V was clipped by 10 bases and J by 0 bases; unmatched bases: 3. The CDR3 DNA follows: TGTGCCACGACTAGCGGGACTAGCACAGATACGCAGTATTTT. It codes for CATTSGTSTDTQYF.

The chain's CDR3 is CASSLEDRTTDTQYF. In DNA, the CDR3 is TGCGCCAGCAGCTTGGAGGACAGGACCACAGATACGCAGTATTTT. The genes are TRBV5-1 and TRBJ2-3; 7 nucleotides line up with TRBD1. Germline trimming cut 0 bases from V and 2 bases from J; bases unmatched to any gene: 3. The CDR3 sequence is 15 residues long. Germline V lookup: CDR1 SGHRS, CDR2 YFSETQ.

V and J are TRBV25-1 and TRBJ2-7; 8 bases fit TRBD1. After removal of 7 bases from V and 0 bases from J, the junction contained 8 bases not matched to a gene. This CDR3 spans 15 amino acids. CDR1 MGHDK and CDR2 SYGVNS come from the germline V gene. The CDR3 DNA reads as TGTGCCAGCACAAATGACAGGGGCAACTCCTACGAGCAGTACTTC. This encodes CASTNDRGNSYEQYF.

This chain links TRBV4-1 with TRBJ2-1, with 8 bases lining up with TRBD2. The V segment lost 5 bases and the J segment 4 bases; nucleotides outside the gene matches: 13. CDR3 length: 17 residues. CDR1 and CDR2 (germline): MGHRA, YSYEKL. The CDR3 region has the DNA TGCGCCAGCAGCACGTTTGGTGAGGCGGGAGGATACAATGAGCAGTTCTTC. It encodes CASSTFGEAGGYNEQFF.

This clone was detected only once. The chain carries TRBV4-1 and TRBJ2-5, with TRBD1 identical over 7 bases. The J call may not be correct, given that the DNA end is closer to TRBJ2-7. Germline CDR1 and CDR2: MGHRA and YSYEKL. The CDR3 totals 13 residues. This CDR3 is CASSPRDSYEQYF. For the CDR3, the DNA is TGCGCCAGCAGTCCTCGGGACAGCTACGAGCAGTACTTC.

The V and J genes are TRBV5-1 and TRBJ2-1; TRBD2 agrees at 9 bases. After removal of 4 bases from V and 7 bases from J, the junction contained 3 bases not matched to a gene. Germline V CDR1 and CDR2: SGHRS, YFSETQ. This CDR3 contains 13 residues. CDR3: CASSAGLANEQFF. CDR3 sequence (DNA): TGCGCCAGCAGCGCGGGACTAGCAAATGAGCAGTTCTTC.

This clone has only a few counts. The chain is built from TRBV5-1 and TRBJ1-3; D is possibly TRBD1 (5 bases). The CDR3 is 15 amino acids. Trimming cost V 0 bases and J 2 bases, with 9 bases left between them. Per germline, CDR1 SGHRS and CDR2 YFSETQ. CDR3 nucleotide sequence: TGCGCCAGCAGCTTGGCCTCAGGGACTGGAAACACCATATATTTT. This gives the protein CASSLASGTGNTIYF.

V gene TRBV4-1 combines with J gene TRBJ2-1; perhaps TRBD2 as D (6 bases). This CDR3 has 18 residues. Germline CDR1 is MGHRA and CDR2 is YSYEKL. V was pared by 2 bases and J by 1 base, with 18 bases between. This CDR3 reads CASSQPPGGGNSYNEQFF. In DNA form, the CDR3 reads TGCGCCAGCAGCCAACCCCCCGGGGGAGGTAATTCCTACAATGAGCAGTTCTTC.

The chain joins TRBV7-3 to TRBJ1-2, with a weak D call TRBD1 (6 bases). The germline V gene has CDR1 SGHTA and CDR2 FQGTGA. Trimming removed 4 bases from V and 6 bases from J, with 18 bases in between. The length of the CDR3 is 15 residues. The CDR3 nucleotides read TGTGCCAGCAGCTCTACGGGACATCCCATGGATGGCTACACCTTC. Encoded protein: CASSSTGHPMDGYTF. The full variable domain, its missing parts supplied by reference TRBV7-3 and TRBJ1-2, is GAGVSQTPSNKVTEKGKYVELRCDPISGHTALYWYRQSLGQGPEFLIYFQGTGAADDSGLPNDRFFAVRPEGSVSTLKIQRTERGDSAVYLCASSSTGHPMDGYTFGSGTRLTVV.

The gene calls are TRBV4-1 and TRBJ2-7; 11 nucleotides align to TRBD2. The V gene end was trimmed by 3 bases and the J gene end by 4 bases; junction bases not matched to a gene: 8. The CDR3 covers 16 residues. Germline V gives CDR1 MGHRA, CDR2 YSYEKL. The CDR3 loop reads CASSQIGGLADYEQYF. The CDR3 coding sequence is TGCGCCAGCAGCCAGATCGGGGGACTAGCGGATTACGAGCAGTACTTC.

The chain combines TRBV7-2 with TRBJ2-1; D is possibly TRBD2 (6 bases). V was shortened by 5 bases and J by 4 bases, with 15 bases between the two germline ends. Germline V lookup: CDR1 SGHTA, CDR2 FQGNSA. There are 15 residues in the CDR3. This CDR3 is CASSRSGDQYNEQFF. CDR3 DNA: TGTGCCAGCAGCCGGTCGGGGGACCAGTACAATGAGCAGTTCTTC.

This chain connects TRBV29-1 to TRBJ2-5, with TRBD1 identical over 11 bases. The J call is in doubt because the DNA end fits TRBJ2-7 better. Germline V gives CDR1 SQVTM, CDR2 ANQGSEA. The CDR3 runs 15 residues. The CDR3 DNA is TGCAGCGTTGACGCTTGGGGGACAGGGGGTCGCGAGCAGTACTTC. Its translation is CSVDAWGTGGREQYF.

The V gene is TRBV7-2, the J gene TRBJ2-7; the D is unclear. CDR3 length: 11 amino acids. CDR1 SGHTA and CDR2 FQGNSA come from the germline V gene. V lost 5 bases and J 1 base, leaving 3 bases between the germline ends. In DNA form, the CDR3 reads TGTGCCAGCAGCCTTTCCTACGAGCAGTACTTC. It specifies CASSLSYEQYF. Supplemented by reference TRBV7-2 and TRBJ2-7, the full variable domain reads GAGVSQSPSNKVTEKGKDVELRCDPISGHTALYWYRQSLGQGLEFLIYFQGNSAPDKSGLPSDRFSAERTGGSVSTLTIQRTQQEDSAVYLCASSLSYEQYFGPGTRLTVT.

A note on this clone: The sample carries other DNA sequences with the same CDR3. This sequence joins TRBV27 and TRBJ2-7, with TRBD1 as a possible D gene (6 bases). Germline V gives CDR1 MNHEY, CDR2 SMNVEV (reference sequence). CDR3 length: 14 residues. V was clipped by 2 bases and J by 5 bases, with 13 bases between them. The CDR3 region is CASSLNGRGNEQYF. Here the CDR3 DNA reads TGTGCCAGCAGTTTAAACGGCAGGGGTAACGAGCAGTACTTC.

This clone appeared a single time. The V and J genes are TRBV18 and TRBJ1-1; no clear D gene. This CDR3 region has 15 residues. V was cut by 3 bases and J by 6 bases, with 17 bases left in between. CDR1 and CDR2 (germline): KGHSH, LQKENI. This chain's CDR3 is CASSPSMGVRSEAFF. DNA of the CDR3: TGTGCCAGCTCACCCTCGATGGGCGTTCGCTCTGAAGCTTTCTTT.

The J gene is TRBJ2-7, the V gene TRBV5-5, with D maybe TRBD1 (5 bases). V shed 0 bases and J shed 3 bases, with 10 bases lying between them. There are 14 residues in the CDR3. CDR1 is SGHKS and CDR2 is YYEKEE in the germline V gene (reference sequence). This CDR3 reads CASSLVAGNYEQYF. CDR3 nucleotides: TGTGCCAGCAGCTTGGTGGCAGGGAACTACGAGCAGTACTTC.

The rearrangement uses TRBV29-1 and TRBJ2-2; D might be TRBD1 (5 bases). Germline V gene sequence: CDR1 SQVTM, CDR2 ANQGSEA. There are 13 residues in the CDR3. With 6 bases removed from V and 0 bases from J, the gap between germline ends came to 8 bases. DNA for the CDR3: TGCAGCGTACAGGTCACGAACACCGGGGAGCTGTTTTTT. It specifies CSVQVTNTGELFF.